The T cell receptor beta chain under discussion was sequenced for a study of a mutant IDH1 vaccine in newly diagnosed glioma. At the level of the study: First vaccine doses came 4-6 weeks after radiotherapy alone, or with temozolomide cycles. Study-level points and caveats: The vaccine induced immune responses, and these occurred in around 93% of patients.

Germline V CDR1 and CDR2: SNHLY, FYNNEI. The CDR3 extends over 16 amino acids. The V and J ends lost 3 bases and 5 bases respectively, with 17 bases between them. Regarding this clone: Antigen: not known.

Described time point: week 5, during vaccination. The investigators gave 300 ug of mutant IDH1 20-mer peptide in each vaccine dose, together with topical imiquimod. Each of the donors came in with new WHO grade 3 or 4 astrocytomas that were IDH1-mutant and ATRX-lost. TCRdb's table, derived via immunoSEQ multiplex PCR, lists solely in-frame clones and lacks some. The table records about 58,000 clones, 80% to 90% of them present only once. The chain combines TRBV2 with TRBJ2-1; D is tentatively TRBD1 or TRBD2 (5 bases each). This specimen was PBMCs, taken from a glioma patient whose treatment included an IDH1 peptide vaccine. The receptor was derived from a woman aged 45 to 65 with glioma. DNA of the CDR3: TGTGCCAGCAGTGATAAGTCGAGGGGATGGAACAATGAGCAGTTCTTC. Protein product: CASSDKSRGWNNEQFF.